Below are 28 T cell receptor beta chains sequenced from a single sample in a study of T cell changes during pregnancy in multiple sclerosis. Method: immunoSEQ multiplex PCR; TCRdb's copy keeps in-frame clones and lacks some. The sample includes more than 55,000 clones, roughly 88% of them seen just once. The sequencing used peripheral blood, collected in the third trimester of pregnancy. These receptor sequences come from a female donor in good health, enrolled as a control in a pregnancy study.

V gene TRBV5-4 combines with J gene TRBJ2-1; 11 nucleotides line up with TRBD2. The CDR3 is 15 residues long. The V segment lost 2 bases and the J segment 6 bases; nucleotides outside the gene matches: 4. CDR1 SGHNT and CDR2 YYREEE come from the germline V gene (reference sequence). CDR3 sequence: CASSFSGRAFNEQFF. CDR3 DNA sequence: TGTGCCAGCAGCTTTAGCGGGAGGGCCTTCAATGAGCAGTTCTTC.

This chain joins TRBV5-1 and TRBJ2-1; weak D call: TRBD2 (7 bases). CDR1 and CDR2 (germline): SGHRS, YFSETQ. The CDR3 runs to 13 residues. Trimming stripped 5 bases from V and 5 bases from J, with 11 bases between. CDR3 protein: CASRGAGDNEQFF. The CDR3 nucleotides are TGCGCCAGCAGGGGGGCGGGAGACAATGAGCAGTTCTTC.

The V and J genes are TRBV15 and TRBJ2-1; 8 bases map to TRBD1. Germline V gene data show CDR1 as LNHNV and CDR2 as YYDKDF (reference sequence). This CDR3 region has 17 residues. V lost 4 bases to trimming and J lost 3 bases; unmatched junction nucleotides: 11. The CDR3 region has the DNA TGTGCCACCAGCACCCCCCGGACAGGGCAGCTCTACAATGAGCAGTTCTTC. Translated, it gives CATSTPRTGQLYNEQFF.

The CDR3 loop reads CASSTKGATYEQYF. The CDR3 bases are TGTGCCAGCAGTACAAAGGGGGCTACCTACGAGCAGTACTTC. The chain recombines TRBV6-5 with TRBJ2-7, with 7 nucleotides matching TRBD1. CDR1 is MNHEY, CDR2 SVGAGI, per germline. J gave up 2 bases and V 5 bases, and 6 bases lay outside the gene matches. This CDR3 is 14 amino acids long.

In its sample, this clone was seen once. CDR3 in DNA: TGTGCCAGCGGGCGGGAGAGGCGCAATGAGCAGTTCTTC. This translates into CASGRERRNEQFF. This chain connects TRBV6-5 to TRBJ2-1; 7 bases match TRBD2. Germline assignment: CDR1 MNHEY and CDR2 SVGAGI. Trimming removed 8 bases from V and 6 bases from J; junction bases left unmatched: 7. This CDR3 spans 13 amino acids.

Written as DNA, the CDR3 is TGTGCCAGAAGCTTTGAGTTACGGGGGGGCACTGAAGCTTTCTTT. This sequence encodes CARSFELRGGTEAFF. The rearrangement uses TRBV5-3 and TRBJ1-1; a weak D match, TRBD1 (5 bases). TRBV5-3 has ORF status, its function being uncertain. The CDR3 runs 15 residues. The V and J ends lost 2 bases and 4 bases respectively, with 15 bases between them.

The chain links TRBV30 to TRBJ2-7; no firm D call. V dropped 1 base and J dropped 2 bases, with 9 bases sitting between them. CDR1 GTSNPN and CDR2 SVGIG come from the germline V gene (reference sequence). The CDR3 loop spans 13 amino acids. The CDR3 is CAWSGAGTYEQYF. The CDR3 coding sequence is TGTGCCTGGAGTGGGGCAGGAACCTACGAGCAGTACTTC.

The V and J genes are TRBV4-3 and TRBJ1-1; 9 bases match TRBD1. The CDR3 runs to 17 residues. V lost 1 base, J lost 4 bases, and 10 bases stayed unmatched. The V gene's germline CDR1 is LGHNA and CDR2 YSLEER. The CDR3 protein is CASSQALGTGLGTEAFF. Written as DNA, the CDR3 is TGCGCCAGCAGCCAAGCCCTGGGGACAGGGTTGGGCACTGAAGCTTTCTTT.

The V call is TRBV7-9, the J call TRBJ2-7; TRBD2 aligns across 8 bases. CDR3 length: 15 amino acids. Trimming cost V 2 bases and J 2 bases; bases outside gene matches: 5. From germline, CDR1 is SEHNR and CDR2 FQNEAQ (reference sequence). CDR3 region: CASSLPGGATYEQYF. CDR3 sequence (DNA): TGTGCCAGCAGCTTACCGGGGGGGGCGACCTACGAGCAGTACTTC.

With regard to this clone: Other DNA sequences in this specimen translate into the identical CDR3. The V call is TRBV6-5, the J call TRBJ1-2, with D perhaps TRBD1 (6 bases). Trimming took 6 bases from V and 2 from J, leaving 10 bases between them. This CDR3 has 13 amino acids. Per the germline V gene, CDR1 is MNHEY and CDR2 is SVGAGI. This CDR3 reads CASSSTGNYGYTF. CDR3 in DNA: TGTGCCAGCAGCAGTACAGGGAACTATGGCTACACCTTC.

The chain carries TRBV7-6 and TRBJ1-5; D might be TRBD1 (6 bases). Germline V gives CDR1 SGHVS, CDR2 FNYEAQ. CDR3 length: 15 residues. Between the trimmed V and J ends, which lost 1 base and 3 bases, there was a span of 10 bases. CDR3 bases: TGTGCCAGCAGCTTAGATACAGGGTTCAATCAGCCCCAGCATTTT. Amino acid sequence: CASSLDTGFNQPQHF.

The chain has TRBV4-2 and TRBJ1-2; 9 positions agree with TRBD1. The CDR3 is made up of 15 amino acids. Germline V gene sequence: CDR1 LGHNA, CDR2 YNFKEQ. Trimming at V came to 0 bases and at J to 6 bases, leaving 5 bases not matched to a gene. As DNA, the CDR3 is TGTGCCAGCAGCCAAGATTTAGGACAGGGGCATGGCTACACCTTC. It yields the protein CASSQDLGQGHGYTF.

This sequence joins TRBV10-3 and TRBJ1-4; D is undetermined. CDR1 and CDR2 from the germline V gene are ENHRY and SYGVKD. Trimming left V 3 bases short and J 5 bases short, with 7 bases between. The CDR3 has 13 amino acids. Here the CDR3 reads CAISDTVNEKLFF. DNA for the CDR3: TGTGCCATCAGTGATACAGTAAATGAAAAACTGTTTTTT.

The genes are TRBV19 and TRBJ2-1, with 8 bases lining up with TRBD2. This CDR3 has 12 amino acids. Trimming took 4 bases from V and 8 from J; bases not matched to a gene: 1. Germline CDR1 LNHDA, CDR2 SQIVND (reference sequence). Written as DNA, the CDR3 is TGTGCCAGTAGTACGCGGGGGGATGAGCAGTTCTTC. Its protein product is CASSTRGDEQFF.

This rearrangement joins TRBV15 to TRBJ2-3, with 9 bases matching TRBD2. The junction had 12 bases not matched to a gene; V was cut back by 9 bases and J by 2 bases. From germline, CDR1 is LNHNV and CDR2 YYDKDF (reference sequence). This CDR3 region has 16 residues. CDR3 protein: CATSAGPSGATDTQYF. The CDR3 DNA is TGTGCCACTAGCGCGGGCCCTAGCGGGGCCACAGATACGCAGTATTTT.

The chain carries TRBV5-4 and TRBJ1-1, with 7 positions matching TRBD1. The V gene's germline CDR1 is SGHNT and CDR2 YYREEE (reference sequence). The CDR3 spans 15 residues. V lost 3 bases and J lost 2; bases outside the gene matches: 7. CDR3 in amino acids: CASSWGQPLNTEAFF. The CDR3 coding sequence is TGTGCCAGCAGCTGGGGACAGCCCCTAAACACTGAAGCTTTCTTT.

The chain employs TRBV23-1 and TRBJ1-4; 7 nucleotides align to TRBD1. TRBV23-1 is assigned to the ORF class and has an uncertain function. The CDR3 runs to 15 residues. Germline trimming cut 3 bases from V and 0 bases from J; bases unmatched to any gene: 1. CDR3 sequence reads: CASSQGQPTNEKLFF. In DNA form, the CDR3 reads TGCGCCAGCAGTCAGGGACAGCCAACTAATGAAAAACTGTTTTTT.

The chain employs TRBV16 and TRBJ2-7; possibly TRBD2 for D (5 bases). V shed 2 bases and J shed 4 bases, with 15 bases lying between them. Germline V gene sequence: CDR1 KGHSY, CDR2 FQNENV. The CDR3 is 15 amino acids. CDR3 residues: CASSQLSAGYYEQYF. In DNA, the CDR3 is TGTGCCAGCAGCCAACTTAGCGCCGGGTATTACGAGCAGTACTTC.

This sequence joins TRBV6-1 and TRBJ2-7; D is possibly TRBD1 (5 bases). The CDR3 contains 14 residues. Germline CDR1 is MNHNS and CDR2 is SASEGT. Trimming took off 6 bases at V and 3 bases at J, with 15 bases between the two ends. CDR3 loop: CASSIQGQGYEQYF. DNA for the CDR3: TGTGCCAGCAGCATACAAGGCCAGGGCTACGAGCAGTACTTC.

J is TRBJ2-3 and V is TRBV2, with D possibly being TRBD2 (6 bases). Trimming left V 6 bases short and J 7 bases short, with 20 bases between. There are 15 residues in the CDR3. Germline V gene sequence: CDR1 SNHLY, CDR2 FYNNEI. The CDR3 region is CASRAGGPETYTQYF. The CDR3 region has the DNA TGTGCCAGCAGGGCCGGAGGGCCGGAGACCTATACGCAGTATTTT.

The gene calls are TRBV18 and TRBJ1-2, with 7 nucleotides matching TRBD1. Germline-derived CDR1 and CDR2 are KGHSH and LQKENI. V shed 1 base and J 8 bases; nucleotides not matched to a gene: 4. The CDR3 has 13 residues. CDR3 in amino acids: CASSPQQGGGYTF. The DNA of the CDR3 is TGTGCCAGCTCACCACAGCAGGGGGGCGGCTACACCTTC.

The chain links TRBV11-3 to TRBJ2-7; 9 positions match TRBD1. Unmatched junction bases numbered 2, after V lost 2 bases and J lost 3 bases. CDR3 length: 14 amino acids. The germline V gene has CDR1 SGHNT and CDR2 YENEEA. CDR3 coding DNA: TGTGCCAGCAGCTTAATGGGACAGGGCTACGAGCAGTACTTC. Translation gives CASSLMGQGYEQYF.

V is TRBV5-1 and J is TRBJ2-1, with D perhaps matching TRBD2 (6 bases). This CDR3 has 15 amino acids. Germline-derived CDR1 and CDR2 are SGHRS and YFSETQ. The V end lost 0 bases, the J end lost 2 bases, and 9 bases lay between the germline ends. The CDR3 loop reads CASSLDGGTYNEQFF. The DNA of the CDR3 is TGCGCCAGCAGCTTGGATGGCGGGACCTACAATGAGCAGTTCTTC.

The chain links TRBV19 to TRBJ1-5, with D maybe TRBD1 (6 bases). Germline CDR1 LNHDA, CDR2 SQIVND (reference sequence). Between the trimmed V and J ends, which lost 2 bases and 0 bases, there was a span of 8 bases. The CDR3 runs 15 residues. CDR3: CASSIWGLSNQPQHF. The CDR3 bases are TGTGCCAGTAGTATATGGGGGCTTAGCAATCAGCCCCAGCATTTT.

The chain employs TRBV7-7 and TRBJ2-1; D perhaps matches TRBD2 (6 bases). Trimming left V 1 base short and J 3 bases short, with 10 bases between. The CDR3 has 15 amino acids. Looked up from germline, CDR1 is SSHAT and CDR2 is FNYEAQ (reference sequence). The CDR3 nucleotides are TGTGCCAGCAGCTTAGGGGCTAGCGACTACAATGAGCAGTTCTTC. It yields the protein CASSLGASDYNEQFF.

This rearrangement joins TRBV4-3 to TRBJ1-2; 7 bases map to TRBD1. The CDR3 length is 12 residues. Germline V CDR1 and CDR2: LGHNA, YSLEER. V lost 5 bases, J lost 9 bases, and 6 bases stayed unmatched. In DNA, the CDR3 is TGCGCCAGCAGCTACTCAGGGGGGAGCTACACCTTC. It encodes CASSYSGGSYTF.

CDR3 DNA: TGTGCCTGGAGTTTTGCGGGGGTAGAGACCCAGTACTTC. Translating gives CAWSFAGVETQYF. V and J are TRBV30 and TRBJ2-5; 7 bases fit TRBD2. CDR3 length: 13 residues. Germline V gene lookup returns CDR1 GTSNPN and CDR2 SVGIG (reference sequence). V shed 2 bases, J shed 4 bases, and the junction held 4 bases outside the gene matches.

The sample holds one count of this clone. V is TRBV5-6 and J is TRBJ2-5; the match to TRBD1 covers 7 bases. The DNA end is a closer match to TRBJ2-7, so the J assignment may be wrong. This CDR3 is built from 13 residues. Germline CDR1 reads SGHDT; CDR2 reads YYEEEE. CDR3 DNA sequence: TGTGCCAGCAGCCCCCAGGGGGTTGGCGAGCAGTACTTC. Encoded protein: CASSPQGVGEQYF.